Shown below are 8 T cell receptor beta chains from a single sample sequenced in a study of cytomegalovirus exposure and HLA in healthy donors. The primer mix had 60 Vbeta and 13 Jbeta primers. Sequenced by immunoSEQ multiplex PCR; TCRdb stores in-frame clones only, minus some. This table holds about 190,000 clones, around 82% found once. Sample: PBMCs. These receptors were collected from a man between 18 and 35 years old in good health and CMV-seronegative.

The chain is built from TRBV27 and TRBJ2-2; no definite D call. The germline gives CDR1 MNHEY, CDR2 SMNVEV (reference sequence). V lost 6 bases, J lost 5 bases, and 22 bases lay in between. The CDR3 consists of 17 residues. The CDR3 loop is CASSPVLAARLTGELFF. The DNA for the CDR3 is TGTGCCAGCAGCCCCGTTCTTGCCGCAAGACTTACCGGGGAGCTGTTTTTT.

The chain uses TRBV5-1 and TRBJ2-7; D is undetermined. Germline V CDR1 and CDR2: SGHRS, YFSETQ. V lost 1 base, J lost 1 base, and 12 bases lay in between. CDR3 size: 15 residues. The CDR3, as DNA: TGCGCCAGCAGCTTGTTTCACGACAAATCCTACGAGCAGTACTTC. Amino acid sequence: CASSLFHDKSYEQYF. Using reference TRBV5-1 and TRBJ2-7 for the parts outside the CDR3, the full variable domain is KAGVTQTPRYLIKTRGQQVTLSCSPISGHRSVSWYQQTPGQGLQFLFEYFSETQRNKGNFPGRFSGRQFSNSRSEMNVSTLELGDSALYLCASSLFHDKSYEQYFGPGTRLTVT.

The sample holds one count of this clone. The chain joins TRBV11-2 to TRBJ2-5, with TRBD2 matching over 12 bases. Germline CDR1 SGHAT, CDR2 FQNNGV. The V and J ends lost 4 bases and 0 bases, in that order; junction bases with no gene match: 6. CDR3 length: 17 amino acids. Here the CDR3 reads CASSSRTSGRYQETQYF. The CDR3 DNA reads TGTGCCAGCAGCTCTCGAACTAGCGGGAGGTACCAAGAGACCCAGTACTTC.

The V and J genes are TRBV4-1 and TRBJ2-1, with 10 bases that match TRBD2. After removal of 3 bases from V and 6 bases from J, the junction contained 2 bases not matched to a gene. The CDR3 sequence is 14 residues long. Germline CDR1 and CDR2: MGHRA and YSYEKL. The CDR3 is CASSQPSGSNEQFF. Written as DNA, the CDR3 is TGCGCCAGCAGCCAGCCTAGCGGGAGCAATGAGCAGTTCTTC.

This clone was seen a few times. The chain carries TRBV5-1 and TRBJ2-3, with D possibly matching TRBD1 (6 bases). Trimming stripped 3 bases from V and 1 base from J, with 15 bases between. This CDR3 spans 16 amino acids. Germline assignment: CDR1 SGHRS and CDR2 YFSETQ. The CDR3 DNA follows: TGCGCCAGCAGCTCCTACAGGGACCGGGGCACAGATACGCAGTATTTT. This encodes CASSSYRDRGTDTQYF.

The chain uses TRBV7-2 and TRBJ2-3; 9 positions agree with TRBD2. With V trimmed by 6 bases and J by 1 base, 8 bases remained unmatched. CDR3 size: 16 residues. Germline V lookup: CDR1 SGHTA, CDR2 FQGNSA. The CDR3, as DNA: TGTGCCAGCAGGTCGCGATTAGCGGGGGGCACAGATACGCAGTATTTT. Its protein is CASRSRLAGGTDTQYF.

This clone occurred a few times. The genes are TRBV11-1 and TRBJ2-7; D is possibly TRBD2 (5 bases). The CDR3 consists of 14 residues. Trimming stripped 2 bases from V and 2 bases from J, with 10 bases between. Germline V lookup: CDR1 SGHAT, CDR2 FQDESV (reference sequence). The CDR3 protein is CASSLLGAAYEQYF. The CDR3 DNA reads as TGTGCCAGCAGCTTATTGGGAGCAGCCTACGAGCAGTACTTC.

The chain employs TRBV18 and TRBJ2-3, with D possibly TRBD2 on 7 matching bases. Germline V gives CDR1 KGHSH, CDR2 LQKENI. The germline V and J ends were trimmed by 3 bases and 2 bases, with 18 bases remaining between them. This CDR3 contains 17 residues. In DNA, the CDR3 is TGTGCCAGCTCACCGCTTCTTGGCGGGGGCAACACAGATACGCAGTATTTT. As protein: CASSPLLGGGNTDTQYF.